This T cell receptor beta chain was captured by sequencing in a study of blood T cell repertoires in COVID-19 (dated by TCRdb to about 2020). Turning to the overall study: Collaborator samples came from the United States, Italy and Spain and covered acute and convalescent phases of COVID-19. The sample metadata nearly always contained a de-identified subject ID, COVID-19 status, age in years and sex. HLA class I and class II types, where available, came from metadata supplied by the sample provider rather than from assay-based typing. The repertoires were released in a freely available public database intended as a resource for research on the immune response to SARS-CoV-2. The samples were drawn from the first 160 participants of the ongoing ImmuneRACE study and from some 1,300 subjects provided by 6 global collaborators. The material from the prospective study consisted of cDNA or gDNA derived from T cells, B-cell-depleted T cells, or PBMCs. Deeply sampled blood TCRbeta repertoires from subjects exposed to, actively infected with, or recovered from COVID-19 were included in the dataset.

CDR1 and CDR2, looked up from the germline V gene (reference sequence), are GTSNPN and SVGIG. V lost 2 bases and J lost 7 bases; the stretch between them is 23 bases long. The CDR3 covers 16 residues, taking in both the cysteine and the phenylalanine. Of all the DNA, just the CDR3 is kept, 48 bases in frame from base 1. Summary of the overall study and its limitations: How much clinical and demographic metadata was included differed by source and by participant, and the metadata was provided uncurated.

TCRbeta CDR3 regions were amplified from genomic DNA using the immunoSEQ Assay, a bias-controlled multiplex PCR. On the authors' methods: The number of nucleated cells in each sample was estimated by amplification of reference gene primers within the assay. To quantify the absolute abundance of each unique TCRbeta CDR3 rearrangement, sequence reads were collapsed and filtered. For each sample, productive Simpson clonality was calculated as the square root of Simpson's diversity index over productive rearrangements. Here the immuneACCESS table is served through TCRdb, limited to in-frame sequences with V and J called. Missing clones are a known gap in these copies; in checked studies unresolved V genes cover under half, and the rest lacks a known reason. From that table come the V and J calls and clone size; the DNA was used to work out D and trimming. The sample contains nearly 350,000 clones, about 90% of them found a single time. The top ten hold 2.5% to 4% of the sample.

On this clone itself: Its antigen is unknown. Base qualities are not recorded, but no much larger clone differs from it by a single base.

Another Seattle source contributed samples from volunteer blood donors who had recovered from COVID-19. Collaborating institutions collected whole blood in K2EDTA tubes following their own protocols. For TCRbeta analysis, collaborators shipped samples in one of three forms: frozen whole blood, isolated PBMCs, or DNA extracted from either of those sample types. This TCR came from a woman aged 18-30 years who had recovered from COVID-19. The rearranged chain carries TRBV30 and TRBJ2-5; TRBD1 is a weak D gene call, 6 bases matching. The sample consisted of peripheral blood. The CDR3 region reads CAWSPRWTEVGGTQYF. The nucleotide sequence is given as TGTGCCTGGAGTCCCCGATGGACAGAAGTGGGCGGGACCCAGTACTTC.